These 23 T cell receptor beta chains were all obtained from the same sample, sequenced in a study of blood T cell repertoires in COVID-19. TCRdb's table, derived via immunoSEQ multiplex PCR, lists solely in-frame clones and lacks some. Found here are 55,000 to 60,000 clones, around 76% of them singletons; the top ten hold roughly a fifth. Material: peripheral blood. The receptors here all came from a man between 45 and 60 years old with active or convalescent COVID-19.

The rearrangement joins TRBV6-1 to TRBJ2-7; TRBD1 matches 8 bases. The CDR3 spans 15 residues. Germline V gives CDR1 MNHNS, CDR2 SASEGT. J gave up 5 bases and V 1 base, and 7 bases lay outside the gene matches. The CDR3, as DNA: TGTGCCAGCAGTGAAGTATTGGACAGGGCCAACGAGCAGTACTTC. It yields the protein CASSEVLDRANEQYF.

This chain joins TRBV4-2 and TRBJ2-3, with D tentatively TRBD2 (7 bases). Trimming removed 7 bases at V and 6 bases at J, with 17 bases between. This CDR3 spans 14 amino acids. Germline CDR1 is LGHNA and CDR2 is YNFKEQ. The chain's CDR3 is CASNPGGPGDTQYF. The CDR3 nucleotides are TGTGCCAGCAACCCGGGGGGCCCCGGGGATACGCAGTATTTT.

V usage is TRBV7-9 and J usage is TRBJ1-3, with D unresolved. This CDR3 spans 15 amino acids. Per germline, CDR1 SEHNR and CDR2 FQNEAQ (reference sequence). The germline V and J ends were trimmed by 5 bases and 2 bases, with 13 bases remaining between them. The chain's CDR3 is CASSQDFFPGNTIYF. The CDR3 region has the DNA TGTGCCAGCAGCCAGGATTTTTTCCCTGGAAACACCATATATTTT.

The CDR3 spells CASSTVLTAYEQYF. The CDR3, as DNA: TGTGCCAGCAGCACTGTGTTAACAGCCTACGAGCAGTACTTC. The chain joins TRBV21-1 to TRBJ2-7; the D call in the table, TRBD1, was not verified against the DNA. TRBV21-1 is labeled a pseudogene. The CDR3 is made up of 14 amino acids.

This chain links TRBV3-1 (or the pseudogene TRBV3-2) with TRBJ2-1; TRBD2 aligns across 9 bases. V lost 2 bases, J lost 3 bases, and 11 bases stayed unmatched. The CDR3 extends over 18 amino acids. Germline CDR1 LGHDT, CDR2 YNNKEL (reference sequence). DNA of the CDR3: TGTGCCAGCAGCCAACCCGGGGCTATAGCGGGGGACTACAATGAGCAGTTCTTC. Translation: CASSQPGAIAGDYNEQFF.

The chain carries TRBV2 and TRBJ2-1; tentatively, D is TRBD2 (5 bases). Germline CDR1 is SNHLY and CDR2 is FYNNEI. This CDR3 is built from 16 residues. Trimming took 11 bases from V and 0 from J, leaving 20 bases between them. The CDR3 protein is CAAVRKSGYSYNEQFF. The CDR3 DNA follows: TGTGCCGCCGTTCGCAAAAGCGGTTACTCCTACAATGAGCAGTTCTTC.

This clone occurred a few times. The J gene is TRBJ2-2, the V gene TRBV2; 8 nucleotides align to TRBD2. V gave up 6 bases and J gave up 5 bases; unmatched junction bases: 5. Germline V gene sequence: CDR1 SNHLY, CDR2 FYNNEI. CDR3 length: 14 residues. The CDR3 region is CASSGVAGTGELFF. DNA for the CDR3: TGTGCCAGCAGCGGAGTAGCGGGGACCGGGGAGCTGTTTTTT.

J is TRBJ1-2 and V is TRBV5-1; the D is unclear. The V end was cut by 0 bases, the J end by 8 bases, with 14 bases between. Per germline, CDR1 SGHRS and CDR2 YFSETQ. CDR3 size: 14 residues. The CDR3 reads CASSLGVATWGYTF. The CDR3 region has the DNA TGCGCCAGCAGCTTGGGCGTAGCGACCTGGGGCTACACCTTC.

The rearrangement links TRBV4-1 to TRBJ2-3; 11 nucleotides align to TRBD2. J lost 4 bases, V lost 4 bases, and 7 bases had no gene match. In germline, CDR1 is MGHRA, CDR2 YSYEKL. The CDR3 is 16 amino acids. CDR3 region: CASSRLSGGGPDTQYF. The CDR3, as DNA: TGCGCCAGCAGCCGGCTTAGCGGGGGGGGCCCAGATACGCAGTATTTT.

The rearrangement uses TRBV9 and TRBJ1-6; TRBD1 agrees at 7 bases. Unmatched junction bases numbered 2, after V lost 1 base and J lost 7 bases. CDR3 length equals 14 residues. The germline V gene has CDR1 SGDLS and CDR2 YYNGEE. The CDR3 protein is CASSVQGDNSPLHF. For the CDR3, the DNA is TGTGCCAGCAGCGTACAGGGGGACAATTCACCCCTCCACTTT. Full variable domain (missing parts from reference TRBV9 and TRBJ1-6): DSGVTQTPKHLITATGQRVTLRCSPRSGDLSVYWYQQSLDQGLQFLIQYYNGEERAKGNILERFSAQQFPDLHSELNLSSLELGDSALYFCASSVQGDNSPLHFGNGTRLTVT.

The chain recombines TRBV10-2 with TRBJ1-6; D uncertain. The CDR3 runs to 16 residues. Germline assignment: CDR1 WSHSY and CDR2 SAAADI. V lost 0 bases and J 10 bases, leaving 16 bases between the germline ends. The CDR3 protein is CASSESRGGEFSPLHF. The CDR3 bases are TGCGCCAGCAGTGAGTCTCGGGGTGGGGAGTTCTCACCCCTCCACTTT.

V and J are TRBV12-3 or TRBV12-4 and TRBJ1-4; D is undetermined. The CDR3 contains 13 residues. V was trimmed by 1 base and J by 8 bases, leaving 8 bases between them. DNA for the CDR3: TGTGCCAGCAGTTTAGACTACCGGGAAAAACTGTTTTTT. It encodes CASSLDYREKLFF.

The CDR3 DNA sequence: TGTGCTAGTGGCCGCGGACTCCCTAATACGCAGTATTTT. It translates to CASGRGLPNTQYF. The V and J genes are TRBV12-5 and TRBJ2-3, with D possibly matching TRBD2 (5 bases). The germline V gene encodes CDR1 LGHNT and CDR2 FRNRAP. The CDR3 has 13 amino acids. Trimming pared 6 bases from V and 7 bases from J, leaving 14 bases between.

The chain couples TRBV10-3 to TRBJ2-1, with 9 nucleotides matching TRBD2. Germline CDR1 and CDR2: ENHRY and SYGVKD. This CDR3 region has 13 residues. J gave up 6 bases and V 9 bases, and 6 bases lay outside the gene matches. CDR3: CAMMGLATNEQFF. The CDR3 region has the DNA TGTGCCATGATGGGACTAGCCACCAATGAGCAGTTCTTC.

CDR3 nucleotide sequence: TGCGCCAGCAGCCATTTGGGGACTAGCGGGTTCACAGATACGCAGTATTTT. Its translation is CASSHLGTSGFTDTQYF. This chain joins TRBV4-1 and TRBJ2-3; 12 nucleotides match TRBD2. V trimming: 3 bases; J trimming: 2 bases; junction bases outside the gene matches: 6. From germline, CDR1 is MGHRA and CDR2 YSYEKL. The CDR3 spans 17 residues.

The chain recombines TRBV7-2 with TRBJ2-2; 9 bases are shared with TRBD2. J lost 0 bases, V lost 4 bases, and 3 bases had no gene match. CDR3 size: 16 residues. CDR1 and CDR2 (germline): SGHTA, FQGNSA. CDR3 protein: CASSSLAGANTGELFF. In DNA form, the CDR3 reads TGTGCCAGCAGCTCACTAGCGGGCGCGAACACCGGGGAGCTGTTTTTT.

The rearrangement joins TRBV12-3 or TRBV12-4 to TRBJ2-2; D uncertain. The CDR3 runs 13 residues. V lost 3 bases and J 7 bases, leaving 9 bases between the germline ends. CDR3 DNA: TGTGCCAGCAGTTTGGTTGAGAACGGGGAGCTGTTTTTT. Translating gives CASSLVENGELFF.

The chain links TRBV6-5 to TRBJ2-7, with TRBD1 identical over 10 bases. CDR3 length equals 15 residues. J lost 2 bases, V lost 6 bases, and 7 bases had no gene match. Germline CDR1 and CDR2: MNHEY and SVGAGI. The CDR3 sequence is CASRTTGTGAYEQYF. In DNA, the CDR3 is TGTGCCAGCAGAACAACCGGGACAGGGGCCTACGAGCAGTACTTC.

This clone has more than one count but fewer than ten. This sequence joins TRBV19 and TRBJ2-6, with a tentative D call TRBD1 (6 bases). This CDR3 is 17 amino acids long. Trimming took 5 bases from V and 4 from J, leaving 18 bases between them. CDR1 and CDR2 (germline): LNHDA, SQIVND (reference sequence). CDR3 nucleotides: TGTGCCAGTAGTTCCCGACAGGAACCGACAGGGGCCAACGTCCTGACTTTC. As protein: CASSSRQEPTGANVLTF.

The J gene is TRBJ2-5, the V gene TRBV4-2; 9 nucleotides match TRBD1. CDR1 and CDR2 from the germline V gene are LGHNA and YNFKEQ. Trimming removed 0 bases from V and 4 bases from J; junction bases left unmatched: 15. The CDR3 runs 19 residues. CDR3 amino acids: CASSQEGQQGAYTGETQYF. The CDR3 nucleotides are TGTGCCAGCAGCCAAGAAGGGCAACAGGGGGCTTATACTGGAGAGACCCAGTACTTC.

The chain links TRBV7-2 to TRBJ2-5; 15 bases match TRBD2. V shed 4 bases and J 3 bases; nucleotides not matched to a gene: 3. Germline V gene sequence: CDR1 SGHTA, CDR2 FQGNSA. The CDR3 totals 16 residues. The DNA of the CDR3 is TGTGCCAGCAGCTCCGGACTAGCGGGAGGGGAAGAGACCCAGTACTTC. This codes for CASSSGLAGGEETQYF.

The chain has TRBV11-2 and TRBJ2-5; TRBD1 agrees at 8 bases. CDR3 length: 15 residues. The V gene's germline CDR1 is SGHAT and CDR2 FQNNGV. The junction had 11 bases not matched to a gene; V was cut back by 6 bases and J by 5 bases. CDR3 region: CASSQPDRGGETQYF. In DNA form, the CDR3 reads TGTGCCAGCAGTCAGCCCGACAGGGGCGGGGAGACCCAGTACTTC. Together with reference TRBV11-2 and TRBJ2-5, the CDR3 gives the full variable domain: EAGVAQSPRYKIIEKRQSVAFWCNPISGHATLYWYQQILGQGPKLLIQFQNNGVVDDSQLPKDRFSAERLKGVDSTLKIQPAKLEDSAVYLCASSQPDRGGETQYFGPGTRLLVL.

The V and J genes are TRBV9 and TRBJ1-3; no firm D call. Germline-derived CDR1 and CDR2 are SGDLS and YYNGEE. The CDR3 spans 15 residues. Trimming stripped 0 bases from V and 4 bases from J, with 11 bases between. In DNA form, the CDR3 reads TGTGCCAGCAGCGTAGACAGTACAGCCGGAAACACCATATATTTT. It translates to CASSVDSTAGNTIYF.